This T cell receptor beta chain was identified during a study of CD4 T cells in relation to SARS-CoV-2 and coronaviruses. Study context: After less than 11 days of antigen culture, PBMC TCR beta CDR3s were sequenced. The negative reference was HIV-1 Nef peptide pool or peptide-free culture. General observations from the study: Samples before the pandemic and after infection were not matched within any donor.

Trimming took 1 base from V and 2 from J, leaving 3 bases between them. Germline CDR1 and CDR2: SGHTA and FQGTGA. The CDR3 length is 12 residues. Comments on this clone: Its antigen is undetermined.

The assay was immunoSEQ multiplex PCR, and TCRdb's table has in-frame clones only and misses some. There are about 15,000 clones in the sample; about 80% occur only once, and 11% lies in the top ten. The unexposed donors gave CD4+ T cells in 2011-2018, prior to COVID-19. CD4+ T cells were isolated from the cells after more than nine days of culture. Cells permitting, SARS-CoV-2 S/N and four cold-coronavirus spikes were tested on unexposed-donor CD4+ T cells. The sequencing input was CD4+ T cells from PBMCs, cultured in vitro. The gene calls are TRBV7-3 and TRBJ2-7; no definite D call. The receptor's source is a human donor in good health. The CDR3 DNA sequence: TGTGCCAGCAGCTTAAGGACCTACGAGCAGTACTTC. Translated: CASSLRTYEQYF.